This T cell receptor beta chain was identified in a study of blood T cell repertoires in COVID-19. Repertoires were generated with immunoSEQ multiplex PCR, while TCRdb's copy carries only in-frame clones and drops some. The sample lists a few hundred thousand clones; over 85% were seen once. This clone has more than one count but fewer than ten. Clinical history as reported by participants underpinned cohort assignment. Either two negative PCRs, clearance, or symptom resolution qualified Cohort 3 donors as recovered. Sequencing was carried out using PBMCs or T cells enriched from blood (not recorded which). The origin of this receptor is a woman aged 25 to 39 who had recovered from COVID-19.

In nucleotides, the CDR3 is TGTGCCAGCAGCGAGGACAGGGGCTGGGGTCAGCCCCAGCATTTT. This codes for CASSEDRGWGQPQHF. This chain connects TRBV7-2 to TRBJ1-5; TRBD1 matches at 9 bases. From germline, CDR1 is SGHTA and CDR2 FQGNSA. The CDR3 length is 15 residues. The trim removed 5 bases at V and 6 bases at J, leaving 8 bases unmatched.